A single sample is the source of the 3 T cell receptor beta chains below, sequenced in a study of identifying expanded T cells in peripheral blood (dated by TCRdb to between 2018 and 2021). Libraries were constructed by the immunoSEQ multiplex PCR assay. TCRdb holds this immuneACCESS table with in-frame rearrangements only. Some clones are missing; in checked studies, unresolved V genes explain under half, and the rest has no known cause. The table for this sample lists 84,000 or so clones; approximately 90% of them were counted only once. 7.3% of the sample goes to the ten largest clones. The material sequenced was blood. The receptors were gathered from a person between 18 and 70 years old in good health.

V and J are TRBV7-2 and TRBJ2-2; the D is unclear. CDR3 length: 12 amino acids. Germline V CDR1 and CDR2: SGHTA, FQGNSA. Trimming removed 3 bases at V and 7 bases at J, with 6 bases between. CDR3 nucleotides: TGTGCCAGCAGCTTTCGTAGCGGGGAGCTGTTTTTT. Protein: CASSFRSGELFF.

The chain combines TRBV7-2 with TRBJ1-2, with TRBD1 matching over 8 bases. The germline gives CDR1 SGHTA, CDR2 FQGNSA. The J segment lost 3 bases and the V segment lost 3 bases, leaving 3 bases of the junction unmatched. The CDR3 has 14 amino acids. The CDR3 sequence: CASSFAGGYYGYTF. CDR3 in DNA: TGTGCCAGCAGCTTCGCAGGGGGCTACTATGGCTACACCTTC. Filled out from reference TRBV7-2 and TRBJ1-2, the complete variable domain reads GAGVSQSPSNKVTEKGKDVELRCDPISGHTALYWYRQSLGQGLEFLIYFQGNSAPDKSGLPSDRFSAERTGGSVSTLTIQRTQQEDSAVYLCASSFAGGYYGYTFGSGTRLTVV.

The chain uses TRBV5-1 and TRBJ1-3; TRBD1 agrees at 10 bases. This CDR3 spans 16 amino acids. Germline V lookup: CDR1 SGHRS, CDR2 YFSETQ. The J segment lost 1 base and the V segment lost 4 bases, leaving 5 bases of the junction unmatched. The CDR3 DNA is TGCGCCAGCAGCCTCCAGGGACAGGGGTCTGGAAACACCATATATTTT. Its protein is CASSLQGQGSGNTIYF.